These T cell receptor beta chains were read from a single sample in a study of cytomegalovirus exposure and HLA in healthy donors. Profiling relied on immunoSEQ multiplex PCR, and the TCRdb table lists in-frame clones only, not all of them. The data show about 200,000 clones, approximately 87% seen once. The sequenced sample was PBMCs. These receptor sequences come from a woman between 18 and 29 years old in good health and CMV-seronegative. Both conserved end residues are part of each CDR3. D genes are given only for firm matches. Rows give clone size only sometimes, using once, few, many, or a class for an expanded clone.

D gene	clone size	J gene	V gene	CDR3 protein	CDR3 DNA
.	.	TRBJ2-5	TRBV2	CASSDWAVTVETQYF	TGTGCCAGCAGTGACTGGGCGGTTACAGTTGAGACCCAGTACTTC
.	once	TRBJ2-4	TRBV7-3	CASSLGGGGNIQYF	TGTGCCAGCAGCTTAGGAGGAGGAGGAAACATTCAGTACTTC
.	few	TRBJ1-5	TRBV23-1	CASSQWALVLGRDF	TGCGCCAGCAGTCAATGGGCACTCGTTCTGGGAAGGGATTTT
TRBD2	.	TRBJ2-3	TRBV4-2	CASSQDGLATDTQYF	TGTGCCAGCAGCCAAGACGGACTAGCCACAGATACGCAGTATTTT
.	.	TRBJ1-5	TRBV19	CASSAPQQPQHF	TGTGCCAGTAGTGCCCCCCAACAGCCCCAGCATTTT
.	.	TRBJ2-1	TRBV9	CASSVDGNEQFF	TGTGCCAGCAGCGTAGATGGGAATGAGCAGTTCTTC
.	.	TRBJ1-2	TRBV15	CATSRRATSYGYTF	TGTGCCACCAGCAGACGGGCAACTTCCTATGGCTACACCTTC
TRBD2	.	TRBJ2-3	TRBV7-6	CASSLRTSGSRLTDTQYF	TGTGCCAGCAGCCTCAGGACTAGCGGGAGTAGGTTGACAGATACGCAGTATTTT
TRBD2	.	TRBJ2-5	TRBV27	CASSRLPIWTSGGTLGETQYF	TGTGCCAGCAGTCGCCTACCGATCTGGACTAGCGGGGGAACCCTAGGGGAGACCCAGTACTTC
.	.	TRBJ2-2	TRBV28	CASSLSPPGNTGELFF	TGTGCCAGCAGTTTATCCCCACCTGGAAACACCGGGGAGCTGTTTTTT
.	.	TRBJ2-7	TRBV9	CASSGGTASAYEQYF	TGTGCCAGCAGCGGAGGGACGGCGTCGGCCTACGAGCAGTACTTC
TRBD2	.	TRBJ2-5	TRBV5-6	CASSLESSGGYQETQYF	TGTGCCAGCAGCTTGGAATCTAGCGGGGGGTACCAAGAGACCCAGTACTTC
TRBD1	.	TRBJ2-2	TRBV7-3	CASSSPPGTGLTGELFF	TGTGCCAGCAGCTCCCCCCCGGGGACAGGGCTCACCGGGGAGCTGTTTTTT
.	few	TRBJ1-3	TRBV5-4	CASSFAGGNTIYF	TGTGCCAGCAGCTTCGCGGGTGGAAACACCATATATTTT
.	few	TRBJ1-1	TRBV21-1	CASSKAEAGENTEAFF	TGTGCCAGCAGCAAAGCTGAGGCTGGGGAGAACACTGAAGCTTTCTTT
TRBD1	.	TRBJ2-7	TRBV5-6	CASSSSGTGHYEQYF	TGTGCCAGCAGCTCATCCGGGACAGGGCACTACGAGCAGTACTTC
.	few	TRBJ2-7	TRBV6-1	CASSEGGAGYEQYF	TGTGCCAGCAGTGAAGGGGGCGCGGGGTACGAGCAGTACTTC
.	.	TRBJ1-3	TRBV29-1	CSVEGYGNTIYF	TGCAGCGTTGAAGGGTACGGAAACACCATATATTTT
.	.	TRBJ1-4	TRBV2	CASREYTGMKGVF	TGTGCCAGCAGGGAGTACACAGGCATGAAAGGCGTTTTT
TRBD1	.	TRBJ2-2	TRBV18	CASSPGQQNTGELFF	TGTGCCAGCTCACCGGGACAGCAGAACACCGGGGAGCTGTTTTTT
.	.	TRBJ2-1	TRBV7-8	CASSLAARDNEQFF	TGTGCCAGCAGCTTAGCGGCCAGGGACAATGAGCAGTTCTTC
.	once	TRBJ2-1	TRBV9	CASSSHTRGTYNEQFF	TGTGCCAGCAGTTCACATACCAGGGGCACCTACAATGAGCAGTTCTTC
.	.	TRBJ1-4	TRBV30	CAWSVGTEGKLFF	TGTGCCTGGAGTGTGGGTACCGAGGGGAAACTGTTTTTT
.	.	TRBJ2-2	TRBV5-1	CASSLVGTGELFF	TGCGCCAGCAGCTTGGTGGGCACCGGGGAGCTGTTTTTT
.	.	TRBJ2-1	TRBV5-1	CASSLAGGAYNEQFF	TGCGCCAGCAGCTTGGCCGGGGGCGCTTACAATGAGCAGTTCTTC
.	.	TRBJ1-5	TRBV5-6	CASSFRLGVEQPQHF	TGTGCCAGCAGCTTCCGCCTCGGAGTGGAGCAGCCCCAGCATTTT
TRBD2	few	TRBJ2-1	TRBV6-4	CASSAAGGYNEQFF	TGTGCCAGCAGTGCAGCGGGGGGATACAATGAGCAGTTCTTC
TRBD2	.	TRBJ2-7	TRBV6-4	CASSDSTSGSYEQYF	TGTGCCAGCAGTGACTCGACTAGCGGCTCCTACGAGCAGTACTTC
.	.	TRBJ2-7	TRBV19	CASRQGRTSYEQYF	TGTGCCAGTAGACAAGGTCGCACTTCCTACGAGCAGTACTTC
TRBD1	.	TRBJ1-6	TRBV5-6	CASSLAGTGSGSGNSPLHF	TGTGCCAGCAGCTTGGCTGGGACAGGGTCAGGTTCGGGTAATTCACCCCTCCACTTT
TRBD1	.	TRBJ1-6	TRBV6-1	CASSGRQGSAYNSPLHF	TGTGCCAGCAGTGGACGACAGGGCAGCGCCTATAATTCACCCCTCCACTTT
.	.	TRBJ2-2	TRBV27	CASSTPTGELFF	TGTGCCAGCAGTACCCCCACCGGGGAGCTGTTTTTT
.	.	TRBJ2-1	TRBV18	CASSPDSNEQFF	TGTGCCAGCTCACCTGACAGCAATGAGCAGTTCTTC
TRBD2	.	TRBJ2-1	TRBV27	CASKGLWSGGGNEQFF	TGTGCCAGCAAGGGCTTATGGAGCGGGGGGGGGAATGAGCAGTTCTTC
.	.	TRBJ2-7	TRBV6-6	CASSDRPSYEQYF	TGTGCCAGCAGTGACCGGCCCTCCTACGAGCAGTACTTC
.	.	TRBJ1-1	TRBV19	CASSIMRQGNTEAFF	TGTGCCAGTAGTATAATGAGGCAGGGCAACACTGAAGCTTTCTTT
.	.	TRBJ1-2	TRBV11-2	CASSQRSNYGYTF	TGTGCCAGCAGCCAGAGGTCTAACTATGGCTACACCTTC
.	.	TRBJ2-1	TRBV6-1	CASSAQGKGEQFF	TGTGCCAGCAGCGCCCAGGGTAAGGGTGAGCAGTTCTTC
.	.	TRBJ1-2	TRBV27	CASSLTDRPYGYTF	TGTGCCAGCAGTTTAACCGACAGGCCTTATGGCTACACCTTC
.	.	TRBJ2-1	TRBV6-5	CASRSRAWNEQFF	TGTGCCAGCAGATCCAGGGCTTGGAATGAGCAGTTCTTC
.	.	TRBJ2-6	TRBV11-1	CASSLEGVPGANVLTF	TGTGCCAGCAGCTTAGAAGGGGTTCCTGGGGCCAACGTCCTGACTTTC
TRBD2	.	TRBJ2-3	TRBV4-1	CASSPGGVAQALDTQYF	TGCGCCAGCAGCCCCGGGGGGGTAGCGCAGGCGCTGGATACGCAGTATTTT
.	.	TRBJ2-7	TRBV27	CASSARGGRGRGEQYF	TGTGCCAGCAGCGCCAGGGGTGGACGGGGCCGTGGCGAGCAGTACTTC
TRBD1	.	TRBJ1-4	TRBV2	CASSELGTGEKLFF	TGTGCCAGCAGCGAATTGGGGACAGGGGAAAAACTGTTTTTT
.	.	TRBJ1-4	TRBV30	CACWLGVANEKLFF	TGTGCCTGCTGGTTGGGTGTAGCTAATGAAAAACTGTTTTTT
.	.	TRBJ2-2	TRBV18	CASSPTGAGIGELFF	TGTGCCAGCTCACCCACAGGAGCGGGCATCGGGGAGCTGTTTTTT
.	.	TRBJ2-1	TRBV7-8	CASSLVGHRSNEQFF	TGTGCCAGCAGCTTAGTTGGTCACCGCTCCAATGAGCAGTTCTTC
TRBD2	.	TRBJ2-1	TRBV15	CATSREGSYNEQFF	TGTGCCACCAGTCGGGAGGGCTCCTACAATGAGCAGTTCTTC
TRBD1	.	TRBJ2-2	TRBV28	CASSIPQDRAGELFF	TGTGCCAGCAGTATCCCACAGGACAGGGCCGGGGAGCTGTTTTTT